The present TCR beta chain was sequenced within a study of tumor-infiltrating lymphocytes in primary liver carcinoma. Study background: Tumor stage was T1-T3 N0M0, and tumor size was 4.2 to 10 cm across.

cDNA specific to TCR beta was made from 450 to 650 ng of total RNA, with a constant-region primer employed for priming. For TCR beta, libraries were produced by three nested multiplex PCR rounds using slightly modified ARM-PCR. Both of the initial two PCR rounds ran for around 9 cycles and employed TRBV1-TRBV30 forward primers alongside a C-beta reverse primer. TCRdb reprocessed the multiplex PCR reads via MiXCR and lists one record per CDR3 protein. The data hold 20,000 to 25,000 distinct CDR3 sequences, with around 76% observed a single time. The roughly 20-34 mg bulk tissue piece was not sorted before simultaneous RNA and DNA extraction. Surgical resection treated primary liver carcinoma in the patients. Study conclusions and caveats: Tumor top-250-clone fractions significantly exceeded those of blood (p = 0.039).

As regards this clonotype: Its antigen is currently unknown. Lacking the conserved final phenylalanine or tryptophan, this CDR3 likely reflects a read error.

V dropped 0 bases and J dropped 13 bases, with 22 bases sitting between them. The germline gives CDR1 SGHAT, CDR2 FQNNGV. This CDR3 is 16 amino acids long. What was sequenced was liver tumor tissue from sampling region 1. The sample's subset: tumor region T1, superior pole. J is TRBJ2-1 and V is TRBV11-2; D remains unclear. This clonotype was sampled from a man in his forties or fifties with primary liver carcinoma and hepatitis B virus infection. Here the CDR3 reads CASSLELVVNYIEQFL. Here the CDR3 DNA reads TGTGCCAGCAGCTTAGAGCTGGTTGTTAACTACATTGAACAGTTCCTC.